This section outlines one T cell receptor (beta chain) sequence together with its context. This clonotype was recorded at least ten times. The antigen it binds to is not known. Qualities for individual bases were not recorded, and no much larger clone is one base off. The data derive from a study of T cells in Graves' hyperthyroidism and ophthalmopathy (dated by TCRdb to about 2019). In the study overall: Peripheral blood was sampled at the time of initial diagnosis, prior to any treatment. In six Graves' hyperthyroidism patients, the study also compared T-cell repertoires from thyroid tissue with T-cell repertoires from blood. Following sampling, methimazole starting at 30 mg daily was given to hyperthyroidism patients, and high-dose intravenous methylprednisolone was given to ophthalmopathy patients. For training and testing, the approximately 92 patients in the discovery cohort were randomly divided in a 7:3 ratio. To identify distinguishing TCR V-J signatures, a discovery cohort of about a hundred patients was used, comprising some 45 with Graves' ophthalmopathy and around 57 with stable Graves' hyperthyroidism. An independent validation cohort of around 19 hyperthyroidism patients and about 16 patients who later progressed to ophthalmopathy tested prospective prediction of ophthalmopathy. According to the paper, TCR Vbeta CDR3 sequencing was carried out on 135 peripheral blood samples, which came from 40 to 45 ophthalmopathy, fewer than 80 hyperthyroidism and about 17 progressor patients.

Amplification of TCR beta CDR3 regions was carried out from RNA transcripts. A first-round RT-PCR of the TCR CDR3 used the HTBI primer set with the Qiagen OneStep RT-PCR kit. Libraries were constructed in a second round of multiplex PCR, after which size selection and purification were performed. Sequencing of the libraries was done on an Illumina HiSeq2000 using paired-end 100 bp reads. In the source study's methods: SOAPnuke was used to process the raw data, throwing out any read that contained adapters or uncalled bases, had a mean Phred below 15, or lacked an exact constant-primer or identifier match. High-quality paired reads were merged with COPE v1.2.5, and unique nucleotide sequences were defined as clonotypes. Clonotypes were aligned to IMGT TRBV, TRBD and TRBJ reference segments using MiTCR v1.1. The analysis included only V-J combinations with a frequency above 0.0001, which together covered around 99% of the repertoires. The TCS score was defined as F50 (clonal expansion) divided by E x V (chaos), with BLOSUM62-based TCRdist calculated between CDR3 peptides within each V-J. Welch's t-statistics and random forest reduced just over 500 V-J features to some 14, which were used in a naive Bayes classifier (R e1071). TCRdb reran the public reads through fastp at Q25 and MiXCR, keeping productive beta chains. One record per CDR3 amino acid sequence lists the most common genes and DNA. The V and J calls were not made by the authors but by TCRdb's processing. The sample table holds 550,000 to 650,000 distinct CDR3 sequences, of which approximately 15% were seen once. Roughly 6.2% of the sample is held by the ten biggest clonotypes.

The germline V gene encodes CDR1 SGHTS and CDR2 YDEGEE. Trimming at the junction amounts to 10 bases on V and 2 bases on J, and the germline ends lie 10 bases apart. The CDR3, from cysteine to phenylalanine, totals 12 residues. CDR3 DNA only is kept here, 36 bases in frame from base 1. Hyperthyroidism patients were newly diagnosed, with disease duration under 2 months, and aged 18 to 65 years. Any patient with an uncontrolled infection, another autoimmune disease, pregnancy or lactation was excluded. Clinical symptoms, serum thyroxine and TRAb, thyroid ultrasound, and orbital computed tomography formed the basis for the diagnoses. For progressor patients, blood was drawn at the first diagnosis of hyperthyroidism, before any ophthalmopathy symptoms had appeared. PBMCs were separated from 8 to 10 ml of fresh peripheral blood using Ficoll-Paque density gradient centrifugation. Progressor patients were initially diagnosed with Graves' hyperthyroidism and developed ophthalmopathy during follow-up. Trizol reagent was used to extract total RNA, and RNA quality was then checked on an Agilent 2100 Bioanalyzer.

What the work shows at the level of the full study, not this receptor alone: In validation, the model predicted progression to ophthalmopathy with roughly 70% sensitivity and 72% to 85% specificity, a median of approximately 6.5 months before onset. In cross-validation, a model built on a 13 V-J signature told ophthalmopathy apart from stable hyperthyroidism with 85% to 90% sensitivity and roughly 83% specificity, and in testing the same model reached 80%/75%. Most expanded thyroid clonotypes (frequency above 0.001) were also found in blood, which suggests that blood repertoires may mirror thyroid immune responses. Sample size was not statistically predetermined, and investigators were not blinded to group allocation.

The V gene is TRBV5-8 and the J gene is TRBJ2-1; the D gene lacks a confident call. Sequenced: blood. This TCR was sampled from a woman in her thirties with Graves' hyperthyroidism that later progressed to Graves' ophthalmopathy. The CDR3 protein sequence reads: CAEGVAYNEQFF. The sequence in DNA is TGTGCCGAAGGTGTGGCCTACAATGAGCAGTTCTTC.